This T cell receptor beta chain was found in a study of blood T cell repertoires in COVID-19. On the study more broadly: From the United States, Italy and Spain came samples of acute and convalescent COVID-19.

V was clipped by 7 bases and J by 0 bases, with 9 bases between them. CDR1 MNHEY and CDR2 SVGAGI come from the germline V gene. The CDR3 spans 14 residues. Authors' data handling: Cell counts per sample came from amplifying reference gene primers. Clones were sequenced by immunoSEQ multiplex PCR, and TCRdb holds only the in-frame ones, with some missing. Clone size and the V and J calls come from that table; the DNA yielded D and trimming. The data contain about 88,000 clones, roughly nine tenths of them singletons. This chain connects TRBV6-5 to TRBJ2-2; TRBD1 is a possible D gene (5 bases). The sequenced sample consisted of peripheral blood. This clonotype originated in a man in his sixties with acute or convalescent COVID-19. For the CDR3, the DNA is TGTGCCAGCAAGACAGACACGAACACCGGGGAGCTGTTTTTT. This sequence encodes CASKTDTNTGELFF.